This TCR beta chain derives from a study of T cells in women clearing cervical HPV infection. Study-level findings and limits: TRBV6-7 abundance was lower in cases than controls (about 0.099% versus 0.16%). CIN3+ cases had significantly higher TCR richness than controls; evenness did not differ. Associations may precede or follow infection; HPV-specific or memory T cells were not isolated.

MY09/MY11 PCR detected cervical HPV DNA; dot-blot assigned genotypes. Repertoires were generated with immunoSEQ multiplex PCR, while TCRdb's copy carries only in-frame clones and drops some. This repertoire comprises about 30,000 clones; its ten largest clones make up 3.5%. This CDR3 spans 16 amino acids. In germline, CDR1 is MNHEY, CDR2 SVGEGT. V was shortened by 6 bases and J by 0 bases, with 15 bases between the two germline ends. Details on this clone: Its antigen is still unknown. The sequenced fragment ends 3 residues before the CDR3 boundary, so the rest is inferred from the germline J gene.

This sequence joins TRBV6-2 or TRBV6-3 and TRBJ2-1; possible D gene TRBD2, 5 bases. The receptor comes from a woman aged 18 to 75 with a cervical HPV16 infection that either progressed to CIN3+ or cleared (not recorded which). The sample comprised blood buffy coat. The CDR3 region is CASRKITGSSYNEQFF. CDR3 bases read: TGTGCCAGCAGGAAAATTACGGGGAGCTCCTACAATGAG.